The source of this T cell receptor (beta chain) is a study of Graves' ophthalmopathy and Graves' hyperthyroidism. This CDR3 has 13 residues. J gave up 6 bases and V 6 bases, and 7 bases lay outside the gene matches. CDR1 and CDR2 (germline): LNHDA, SQIVND (reference sequence). Broader study findings: Among thyroid clonotypes expanded above 0.001 frequency, most also appeared in blood.

Active ophthalmopathy (CAS at least 3, NOSPECS at least 4), lasting under 3 months. Pregnancy or lactation, uncontrolled infections and other autoimmune diseases were grounds for excluding patients. For repertoire sequencing, the TCR beta CDR3 regions were amplified from RNA transcripts. HTBI primers were employed in first-round RT-PCR, then a second-round multiplex PCR followed. TCRdb itself ran the multiplex PCR reads through MiXCR, one entry per CDR3 protein. The profile covers 200,000 to 250,000 distinct CDR3 sequences, with roughly 29% appearing a single time and about 9.1% taken by the ten largest. In its sample, this clonotype was seen many times. Its antigen is unknown.

This sequence originates from a middle-aged man with Graves' ophthalmopathy. The genes are TRBV19 and TRBJ2-7; TRBD1 matches at 8 bases. Material for sequencing was peripheral blood. The CDR3 DNA reads as TGTGCCAGTAGCCCGACAGGGGTGGGCGAGCAGTACTTC. Its protein is CASSPTGVGEQYF. Full variable domain (remainder filled in from reference TRBV19 and TRBJ2-7): DGGITQSPKYLFRKEGQNVTLSCEQNLNHDAMYWYRQDPGQGLRLIYYSQIVNDFQKGDIAEGYSVSREKKESFPLTVTSAQKNPTAFYLCASSPTGVGEQYFGPGTRLTVT.